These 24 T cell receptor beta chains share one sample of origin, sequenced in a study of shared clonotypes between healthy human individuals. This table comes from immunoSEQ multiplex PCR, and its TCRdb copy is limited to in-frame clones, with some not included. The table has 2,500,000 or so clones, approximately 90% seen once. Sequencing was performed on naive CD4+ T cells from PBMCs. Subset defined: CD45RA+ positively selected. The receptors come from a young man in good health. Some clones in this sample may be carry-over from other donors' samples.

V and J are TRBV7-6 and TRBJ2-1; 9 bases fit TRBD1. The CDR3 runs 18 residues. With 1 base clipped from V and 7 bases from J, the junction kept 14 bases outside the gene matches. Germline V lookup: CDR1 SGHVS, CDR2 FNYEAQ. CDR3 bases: TGTGCCAGCAGCTTAGGTCCTCACGTGGGACAGGGAAAGAATGAGCAGTTCTTC. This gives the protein CASSLGPHVGQGKNEQFF. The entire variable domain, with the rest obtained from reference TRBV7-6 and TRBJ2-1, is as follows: GAGVSQSPRYKVTKRGQDVALRCDPISGHVSLYWYRQALGQGPEFLTYFNYEAQQDKSGLPNDRFSAERPEGSISTLTIQRTEQRDSAMYRCASSLGPHVGQGKNEQFFGPGTRLTVL.

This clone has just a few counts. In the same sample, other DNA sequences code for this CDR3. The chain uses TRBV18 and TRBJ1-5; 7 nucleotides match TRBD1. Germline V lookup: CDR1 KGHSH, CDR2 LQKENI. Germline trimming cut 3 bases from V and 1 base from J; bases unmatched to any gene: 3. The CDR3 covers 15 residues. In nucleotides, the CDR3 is TGTGCCAGCTCACCTCCAGGGGGAAGCAATCAGCCCCAGCATTTT. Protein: CASSPPGGSNQPQHF.

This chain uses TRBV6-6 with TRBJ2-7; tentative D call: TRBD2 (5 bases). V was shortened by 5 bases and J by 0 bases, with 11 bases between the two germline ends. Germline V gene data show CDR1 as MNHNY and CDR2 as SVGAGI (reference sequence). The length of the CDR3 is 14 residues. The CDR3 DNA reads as TGTGCCAGCAGTCAACCCGGGATCTCCTACGAGCAGTACTTC. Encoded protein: CASSQPGISYEQYF.

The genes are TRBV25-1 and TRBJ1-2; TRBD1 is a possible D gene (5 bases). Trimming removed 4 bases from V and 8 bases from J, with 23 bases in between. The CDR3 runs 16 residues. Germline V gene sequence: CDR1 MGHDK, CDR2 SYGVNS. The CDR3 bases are TGTGCCAGCAGTGCCCCGGGACTCACAAAAGCGAGGGGCTACACCTTC. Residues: CASSAPGLTKARGYTF.

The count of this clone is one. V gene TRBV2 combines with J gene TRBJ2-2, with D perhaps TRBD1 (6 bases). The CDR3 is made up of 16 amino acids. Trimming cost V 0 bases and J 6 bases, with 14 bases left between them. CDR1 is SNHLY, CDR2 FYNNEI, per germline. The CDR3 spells CASSEAGGEFPGELFF. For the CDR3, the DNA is TGTGCCAGCAGTGAAGCAGGGGGAGAGTTTCCCGGGGAGCTGTTTTTT.

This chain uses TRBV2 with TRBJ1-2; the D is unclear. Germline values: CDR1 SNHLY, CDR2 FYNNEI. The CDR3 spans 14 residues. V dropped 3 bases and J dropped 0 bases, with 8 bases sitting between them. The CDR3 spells CASSEFGPNYGYTF. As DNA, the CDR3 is TGTGCCAGCAGTGAGTTTGGCCCTAACTATGGCTACACCTTC.

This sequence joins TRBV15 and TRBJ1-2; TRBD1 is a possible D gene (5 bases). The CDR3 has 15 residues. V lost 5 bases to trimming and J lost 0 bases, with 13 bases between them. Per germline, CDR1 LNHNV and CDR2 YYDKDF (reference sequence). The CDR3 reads CATSHGTLANYGYTF. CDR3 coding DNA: TGTGCCACCAGCCACGGGACCTTAGCTAACTATGGCTACACCTTC.

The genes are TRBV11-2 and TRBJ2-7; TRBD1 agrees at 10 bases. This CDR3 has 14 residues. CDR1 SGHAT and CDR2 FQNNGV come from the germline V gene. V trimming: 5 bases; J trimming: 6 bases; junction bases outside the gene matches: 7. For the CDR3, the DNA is TGTGCCAGCAGCCCCCTGACAGGGGGCGGCGAGCAGTACTTC. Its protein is CASSPLTGGGEQYF.

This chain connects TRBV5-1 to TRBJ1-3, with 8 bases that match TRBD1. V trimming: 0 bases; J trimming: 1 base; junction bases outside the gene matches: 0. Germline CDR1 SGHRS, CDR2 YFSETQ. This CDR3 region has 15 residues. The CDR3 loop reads CASSLGDRSGNTIYF. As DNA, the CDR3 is TGCGCCAGCAGCTTGGGGGACAGGTCTGGAAACACCATATATTTT.

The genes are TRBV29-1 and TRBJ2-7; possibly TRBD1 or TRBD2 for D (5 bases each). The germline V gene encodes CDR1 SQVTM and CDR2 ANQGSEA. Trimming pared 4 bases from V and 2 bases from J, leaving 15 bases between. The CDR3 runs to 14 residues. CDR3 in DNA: TGCAGCGTTGGAATCGGGACCCCTGCCTACGAGCAGTACTTC. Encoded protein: CSVGIGTPAYEQYF.

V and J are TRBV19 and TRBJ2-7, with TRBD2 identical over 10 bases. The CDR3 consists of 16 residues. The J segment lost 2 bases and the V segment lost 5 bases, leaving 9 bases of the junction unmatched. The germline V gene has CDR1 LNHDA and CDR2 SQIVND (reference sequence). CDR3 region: CASSPTRAGGPYEQYF. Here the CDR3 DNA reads TGTGCCAGTAGTCCCACGAGAGCGGGAGGGCCCTACGAGCAGTACTTC.

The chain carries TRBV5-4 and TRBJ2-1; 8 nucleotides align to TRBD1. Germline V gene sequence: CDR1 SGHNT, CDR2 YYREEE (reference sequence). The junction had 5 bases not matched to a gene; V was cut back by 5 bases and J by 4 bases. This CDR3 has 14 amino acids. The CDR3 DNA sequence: TGTGCCAGCAGGAGGGACAGGAGGTACAATGAGCAGTTCTTC. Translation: CASRRDRRYNEQFF.

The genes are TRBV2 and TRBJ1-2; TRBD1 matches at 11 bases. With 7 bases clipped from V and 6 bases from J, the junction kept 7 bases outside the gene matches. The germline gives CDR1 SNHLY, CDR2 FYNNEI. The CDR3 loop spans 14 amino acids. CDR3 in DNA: TGTGCCAGCAAAAGGACAGGGGGCGCCAATGGCTACACCTTC. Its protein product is CASKRTGGANGYTF.

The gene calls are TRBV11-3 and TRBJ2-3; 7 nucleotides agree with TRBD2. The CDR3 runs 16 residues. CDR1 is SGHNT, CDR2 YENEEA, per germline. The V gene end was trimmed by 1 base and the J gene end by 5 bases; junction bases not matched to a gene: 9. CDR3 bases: TGTGCCAGCAGCTTAGGTCCAGCGGGGTATGAAGATACGCAGTATTTT. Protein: CASSLGPAGYEDTQYF. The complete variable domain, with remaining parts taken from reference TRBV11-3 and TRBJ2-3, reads EAGVVQSPRYKIIEKKQPVAFWCNPISGHNTLYWYLQNLGQGPELLIRYENEEAVDDSQLPKDRFSAERLKGVDSTLKIQPAELGDSAVYLCASSLGPAGYEDTQYFGPGTRLTVL.

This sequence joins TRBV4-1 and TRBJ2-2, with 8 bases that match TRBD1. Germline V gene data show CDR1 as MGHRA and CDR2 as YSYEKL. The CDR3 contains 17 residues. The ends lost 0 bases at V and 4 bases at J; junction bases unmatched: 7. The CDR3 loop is CASSQEGQAYTTGELFF. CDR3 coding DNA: TGCGCCAGCAGCCAAGAGGGACAGGCATATACCACCGGGGAGCTGTTTTTT.

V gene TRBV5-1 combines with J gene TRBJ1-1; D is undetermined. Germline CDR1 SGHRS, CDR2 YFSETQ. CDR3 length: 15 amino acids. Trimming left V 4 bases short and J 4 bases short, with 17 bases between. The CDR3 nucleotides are TGCGCCAGCAGCCCTACTGGTGGGTCAGGCACTGAAGCTTTCTTT. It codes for CASSPTGGSGTEAFF.

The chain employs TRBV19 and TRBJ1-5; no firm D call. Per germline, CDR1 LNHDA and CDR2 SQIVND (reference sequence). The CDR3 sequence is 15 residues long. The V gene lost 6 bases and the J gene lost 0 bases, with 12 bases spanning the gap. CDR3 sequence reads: CASRGQKYSNQPQHF. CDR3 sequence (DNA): TGTGCCAGTAGAGGTCAGAAGTATAGCAATCAGCCCCAGCATTTT. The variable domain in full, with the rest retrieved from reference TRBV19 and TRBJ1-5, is DGGITQSPKYLFRKEGQNVTLSCEQNLNHDAMYWYRQDPGQGLRLIYYSQIVNDFQKGDIAEGYSVSREKKESFPLTVTSAQKNPTAFYLCASRGQKYSNQPQHFGDGTRLSIL.

CDR3 in amino acids: CASSLWGGEKLFF. The CDR3 DNA sequence: TGTGCCAGCAGCTTGTGGGGCGGTGAAAAACTGTTTTTT. J is TRBJ1-4 and V is TRBV7-3; maybe TRBD1 (5 bases). The CDR3 is made up of 13 amino acids. Germline CDR1 SGHTA, CDR2 FQGTGA. V was cut by 3 bases and J by 7 bases, with 9 bases left in between.

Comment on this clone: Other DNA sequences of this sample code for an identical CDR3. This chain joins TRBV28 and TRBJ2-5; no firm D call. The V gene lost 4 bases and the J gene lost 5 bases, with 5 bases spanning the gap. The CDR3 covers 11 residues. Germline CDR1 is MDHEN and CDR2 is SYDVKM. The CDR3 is CASSSRETQYF. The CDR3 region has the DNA TGTGCCAGCAGTTCAAGGGAGACCCAGTACTTC. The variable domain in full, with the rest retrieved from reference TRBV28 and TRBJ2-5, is DVKVTQSSRYLVKRTGEKVFLECVQDMDHENMFWYRQDPGLGLRLIYFSYDVKMKEKGDIPEGYSVSREKKERFSLILESASTNQTSMYLCASSSRETQYFGPGTRLLVL.

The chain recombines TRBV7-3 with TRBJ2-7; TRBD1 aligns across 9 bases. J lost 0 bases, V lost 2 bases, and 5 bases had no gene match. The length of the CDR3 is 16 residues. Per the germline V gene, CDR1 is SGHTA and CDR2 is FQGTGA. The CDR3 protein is CASSLEGTGHSYEQYF. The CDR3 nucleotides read TGTGCCAGCAGCTTAGAGGGGACAGGGCACTCCTACGAGCAGTACTTC.

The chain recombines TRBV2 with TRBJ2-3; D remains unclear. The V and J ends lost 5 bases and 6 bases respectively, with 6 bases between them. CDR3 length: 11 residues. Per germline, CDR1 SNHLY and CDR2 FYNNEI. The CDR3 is CASSFGDTQYF. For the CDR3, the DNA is TGTGCCAGCAGTTTCGGGGATACGCAGTATTTT. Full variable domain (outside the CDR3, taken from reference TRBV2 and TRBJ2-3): EPEVTQTPSHQVTQMGQEVILRCVPISNHLYFYWYRQILGQKVEFLVSFYNNEISEKSEIFDDQFSVERPDGSNFTLKIRSTKLEDSAMYFCASSFGDTQYFGPGTRLTVL.

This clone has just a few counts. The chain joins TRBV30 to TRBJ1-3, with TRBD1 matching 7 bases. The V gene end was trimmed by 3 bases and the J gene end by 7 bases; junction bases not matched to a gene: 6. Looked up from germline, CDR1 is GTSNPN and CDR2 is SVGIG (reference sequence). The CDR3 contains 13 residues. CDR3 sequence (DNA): TGTGCCTGGAGCAGACAGGGTCCCAACACCATATATTTT. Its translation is CAWSRQGPNTIYF.

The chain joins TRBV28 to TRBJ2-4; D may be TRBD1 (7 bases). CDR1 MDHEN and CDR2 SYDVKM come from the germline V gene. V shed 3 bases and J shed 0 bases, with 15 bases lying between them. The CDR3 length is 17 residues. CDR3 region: CASSFGGTDLAKNIQYF. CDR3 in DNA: TGTGCCAGCAGTTTTGGGGGGACAGACTTAGCCAAAAACATTCAGTACTTC.

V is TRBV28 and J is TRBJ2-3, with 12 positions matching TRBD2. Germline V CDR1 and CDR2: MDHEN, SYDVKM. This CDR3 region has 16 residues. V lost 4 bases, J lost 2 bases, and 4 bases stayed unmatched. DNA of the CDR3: TGTGCCAGCAGTTCCGGACTAGCGGGATACACAGATACGCAGTATTTT. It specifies CASSSGLAGYTDTQYF.